The T cell receptor (beta chain) described here comes from a study of blood T cell repertoires in COVID-19. Study at large: In each case, the material was cDNA or gDNA derived from T cells, B-cell-depleted T cells, or PBMCs.

Using immunoSEQ multiplex PCR, the repertoire was profiled, and TCRdb retains in-frame clones only, with some absent. The sample comprises roughly 100,000 clones, 91% of which are singletons, and approximately 6% rests with the top ten. Trimming cost V 0 bases and J 2 bases, with 11 bases left between them. The CDR3 runs 16 residues. Germline CDR1 reads MNHEY; CDR2 reads SVGAGI. The clonotype comes from a human donor in a cohort sampled during active COVID-19. The rearrangement uses TRBV6-5 and TRBJ2-1; D unclear. Source material: peripheral blood. The CDR3 spells CASSYSKTPTYNEQFF. The CDR3 DNA is TGTGCCAGCAGTTACTCGAAGACACCTACCTACAATGAGCAGTTCTTC.